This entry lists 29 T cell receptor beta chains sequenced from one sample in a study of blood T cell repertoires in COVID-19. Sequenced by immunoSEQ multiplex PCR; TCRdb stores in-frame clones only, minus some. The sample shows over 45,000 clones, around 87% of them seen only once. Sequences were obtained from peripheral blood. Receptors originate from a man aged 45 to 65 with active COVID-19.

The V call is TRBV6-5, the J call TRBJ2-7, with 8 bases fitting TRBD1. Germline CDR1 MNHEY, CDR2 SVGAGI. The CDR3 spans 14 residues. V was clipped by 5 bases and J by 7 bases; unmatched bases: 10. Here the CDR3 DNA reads TGTGCCAGCAGTCCCGGACAGGGACGTGAAGAGCAGTACTTC. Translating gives CASSPGQGREEQYF.

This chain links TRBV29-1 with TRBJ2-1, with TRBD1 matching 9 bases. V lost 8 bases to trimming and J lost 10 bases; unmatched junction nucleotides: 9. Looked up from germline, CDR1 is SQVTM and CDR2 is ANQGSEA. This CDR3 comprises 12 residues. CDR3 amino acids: CSPGQGNGEQFF. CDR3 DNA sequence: TGCAGCCCAGGACAGGGGAACGGGGAGCAGTTCTTC.

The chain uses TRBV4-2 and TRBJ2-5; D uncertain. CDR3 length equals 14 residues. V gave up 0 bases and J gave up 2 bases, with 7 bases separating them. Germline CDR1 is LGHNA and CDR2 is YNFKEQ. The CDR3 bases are TGTGCCAGCAGCCAAGAGGGCGATCAAGAGACCCAGTACTTC. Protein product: CASSQEGDQETQYF.

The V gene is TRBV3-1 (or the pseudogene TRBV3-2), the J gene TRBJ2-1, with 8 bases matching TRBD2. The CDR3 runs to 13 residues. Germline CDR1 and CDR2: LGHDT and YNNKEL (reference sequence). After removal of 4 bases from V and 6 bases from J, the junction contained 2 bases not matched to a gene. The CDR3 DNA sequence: TGTGCCAGCAGCCTACTAGCGGTCAATGAGCAGTTCTTC. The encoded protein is CASSLLAVNEQFF.

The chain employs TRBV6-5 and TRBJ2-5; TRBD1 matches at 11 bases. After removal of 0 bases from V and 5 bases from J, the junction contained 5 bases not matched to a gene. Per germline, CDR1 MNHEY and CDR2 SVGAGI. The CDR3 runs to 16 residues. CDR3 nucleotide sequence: TGTGCCAGCAGTTACTCTGGGACAGGGGGGGCGGAGACCCAGTACTTC. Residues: CASSYSGTGGAETQYF.

CDR3 region: CASSQDRGLSTEAFF. The DNA of the CDR3 is TGCGCCAGCAGCCAGGACAGGGGTTTGAGCACTGAAGCTTTCTTT. The J gene is TRBJ1-1, the V gene TRBV4-3, with TRBD1 matching 9 bases. CDR1 is LGHNA and CDR2 is YSLEER in the germline V gene. CDR3 size: 15 residues. The junction had 6 bases not matched to a gene; V was cut back by 3 bases and J by 4 bases.

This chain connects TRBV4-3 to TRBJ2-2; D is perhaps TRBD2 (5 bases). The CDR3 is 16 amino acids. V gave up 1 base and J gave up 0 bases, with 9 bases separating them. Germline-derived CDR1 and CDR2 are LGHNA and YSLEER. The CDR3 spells CASSQGTGTNTGELFF. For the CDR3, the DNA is TGCGCCAGCAGCCAAGGGACGGGGACGAACACCGGGGAGCTGTTTTTT.

CDR3 nucleotides: TGTGCCAGCAGCTTTATCAGGGGCACAGATACGCAGTATTTT. This encodes CASSFIRGTDTQYF. The chain combines TRBV7-2 with TRBJ2-3; D perhaps matches TRBD1 (5 bases). V lost 3 bases and J 1 base, leaving 8 bases between the germline ends. There are 14 residues in the CDR3. Germline loops: CDR1 SGHTA, CDR2 FQGNSA.

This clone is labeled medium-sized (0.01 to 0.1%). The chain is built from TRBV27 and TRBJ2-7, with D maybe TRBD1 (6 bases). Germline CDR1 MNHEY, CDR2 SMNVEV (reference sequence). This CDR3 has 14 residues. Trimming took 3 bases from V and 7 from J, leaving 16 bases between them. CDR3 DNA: TGTGCCAGCAGTTTCAGGGGACCCAATGGGGAGCAGTACTTC. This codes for CASSFRGPNGEQYF.

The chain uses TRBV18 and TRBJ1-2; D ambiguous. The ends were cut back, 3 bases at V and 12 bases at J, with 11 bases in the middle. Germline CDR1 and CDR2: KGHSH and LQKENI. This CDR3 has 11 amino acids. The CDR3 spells CASSPESGHTF. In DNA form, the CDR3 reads TGTGCCAGCTCACCTGAGAGTGGGCACACCTTC. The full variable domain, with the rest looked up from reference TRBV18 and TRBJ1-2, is NAGVMQNPRHLVRRRGQEARLRCSPMKGHSHVYWYRQLPEEGLKFMVYLQKENIIDESGMPKERFSAEFPKEGPSILRIQQVVRGDSAAYFCASSPESGHTFGSGTRLTVV.

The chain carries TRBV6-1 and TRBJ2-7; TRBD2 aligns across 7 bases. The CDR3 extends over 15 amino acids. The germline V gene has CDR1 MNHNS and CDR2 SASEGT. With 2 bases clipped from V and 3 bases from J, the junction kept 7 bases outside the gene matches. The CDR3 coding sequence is TGTGCCAGCAGTGAACCTGGGACTAACTTCTACGAGCAGTACTTC. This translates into CASSEPGTNFYEQYF.

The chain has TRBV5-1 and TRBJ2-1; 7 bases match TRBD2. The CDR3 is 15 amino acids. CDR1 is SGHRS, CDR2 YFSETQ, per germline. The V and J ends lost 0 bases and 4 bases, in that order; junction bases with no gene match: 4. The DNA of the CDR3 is TGCGCCAGCAGCTTGGACGGGGGGACGTACAATGAGCAGTTCTTC. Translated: CASSLDGGTYNEQFF.

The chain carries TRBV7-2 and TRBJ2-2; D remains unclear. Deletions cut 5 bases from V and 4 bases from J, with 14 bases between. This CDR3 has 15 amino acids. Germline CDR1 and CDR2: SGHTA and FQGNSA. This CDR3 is CASSPDTSSTGELFF. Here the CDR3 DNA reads TGTGCCAGCAGCCCCGACACTTCGAGCACCGGGGAGCTGTTTTTT.

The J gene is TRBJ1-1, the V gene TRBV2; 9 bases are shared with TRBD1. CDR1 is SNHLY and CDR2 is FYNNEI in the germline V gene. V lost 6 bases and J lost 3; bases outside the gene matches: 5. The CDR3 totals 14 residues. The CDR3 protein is CASRVQGADTEAFF. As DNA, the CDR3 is TGTGCCAGCAGGGTACAGGGGGCTGACACTGAAGCTTTCTTT.

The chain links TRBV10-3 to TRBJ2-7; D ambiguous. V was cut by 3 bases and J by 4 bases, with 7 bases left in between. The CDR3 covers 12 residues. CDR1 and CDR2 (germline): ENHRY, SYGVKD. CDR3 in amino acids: CAISETGYEQYF. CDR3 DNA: TGTGCCATCAGTGAAACCGGGTACGAGCAGTACTTC.

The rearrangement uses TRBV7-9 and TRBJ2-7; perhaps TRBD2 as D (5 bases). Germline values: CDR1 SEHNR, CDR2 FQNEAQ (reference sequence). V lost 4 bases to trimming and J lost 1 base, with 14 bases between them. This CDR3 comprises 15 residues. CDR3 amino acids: CASSSVFGESYEQYF. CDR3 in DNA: TGTGCCAGCAGCTCCGTCTTCGGGGAGTCCTACGAGCAGTACTTC.

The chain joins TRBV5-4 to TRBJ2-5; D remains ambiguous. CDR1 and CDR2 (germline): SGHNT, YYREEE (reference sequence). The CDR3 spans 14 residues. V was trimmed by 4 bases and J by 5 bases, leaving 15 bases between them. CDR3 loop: CASSPGGIWETQYF. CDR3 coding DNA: TGTGCCAGCAGCCCTGGTGGCATATGGGAGACCCAGTACTTC.

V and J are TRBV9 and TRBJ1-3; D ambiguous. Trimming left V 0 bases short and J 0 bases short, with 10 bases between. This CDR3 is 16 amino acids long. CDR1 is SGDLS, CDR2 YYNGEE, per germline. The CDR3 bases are TGTGCCAGCAGCGTAGCTGGGCAGAACTCTGGAAACACCATATATTTT. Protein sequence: CASSVAGQNSGNTIYF. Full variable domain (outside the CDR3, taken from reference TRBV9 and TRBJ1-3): DSGVTQTPKHLITATGQRVTLRCSPRSGDLSVYWYQQSLDQGLQFLIQYYNGEERAKGNILERFSAQQFPDLHSELNLSSLELGDSALYFCASSVAGQNSGNTIYFGEGSWLTVV.

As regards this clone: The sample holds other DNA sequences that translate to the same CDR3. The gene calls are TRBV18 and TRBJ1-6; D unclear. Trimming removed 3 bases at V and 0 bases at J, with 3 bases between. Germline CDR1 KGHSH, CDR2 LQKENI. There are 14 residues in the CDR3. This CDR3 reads CASSPSSYNSPLHF. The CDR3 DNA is TGTGCCAGCTCACCCAGCTCCTATAATTCACCCCTCCACTTT.

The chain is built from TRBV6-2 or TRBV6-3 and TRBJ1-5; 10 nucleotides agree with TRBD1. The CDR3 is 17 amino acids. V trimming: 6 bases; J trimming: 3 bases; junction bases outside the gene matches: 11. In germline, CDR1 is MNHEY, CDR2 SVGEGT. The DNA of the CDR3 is TGTGCCAGCAGCGTCGGACGGACAGGGGGTTACAATCAGCCCCAGCATTTT. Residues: CASSVGRTGGYNQPQHF.

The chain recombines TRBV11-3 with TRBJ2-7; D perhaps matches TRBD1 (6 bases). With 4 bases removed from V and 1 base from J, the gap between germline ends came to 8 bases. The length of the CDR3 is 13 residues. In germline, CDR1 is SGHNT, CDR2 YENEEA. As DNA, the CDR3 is TGTGCCAGCAGCTACGGACAGTCCTACGAGCAGTACTTC. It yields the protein CASSYGQSYEQYF.

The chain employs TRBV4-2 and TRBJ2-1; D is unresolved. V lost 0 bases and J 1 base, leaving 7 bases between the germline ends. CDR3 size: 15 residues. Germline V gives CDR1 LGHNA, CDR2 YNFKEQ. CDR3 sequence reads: CASSQEESSYNEQFF. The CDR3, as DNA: TGTGCCAGCAGCCAAGAAGAGTCTTCCTACAATGAGCAGTTCTTC.

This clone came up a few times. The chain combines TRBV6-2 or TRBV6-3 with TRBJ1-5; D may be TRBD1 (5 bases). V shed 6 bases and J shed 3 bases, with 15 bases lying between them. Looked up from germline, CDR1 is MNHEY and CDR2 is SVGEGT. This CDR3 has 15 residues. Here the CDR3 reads CASSNTGFINQPQHF. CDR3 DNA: TGTGCCAGCAGCAATACAGGCTTCATCAATCAGCCCCAGCATTTT.

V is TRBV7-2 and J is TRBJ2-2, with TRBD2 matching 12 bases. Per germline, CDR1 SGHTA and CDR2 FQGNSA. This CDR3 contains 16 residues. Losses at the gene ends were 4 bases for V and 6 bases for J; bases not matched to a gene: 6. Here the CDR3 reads CASSSRLAGVAGELFF. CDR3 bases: TGTGCCAGCAGCTCCCGACTAGCGGGAGTGGCCGGGGAGCTGTTTTTT.

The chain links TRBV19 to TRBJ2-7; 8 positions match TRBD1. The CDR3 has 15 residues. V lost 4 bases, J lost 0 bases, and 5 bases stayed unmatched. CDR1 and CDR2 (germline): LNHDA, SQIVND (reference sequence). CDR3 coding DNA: TGTGCCAGTAGTACGGACAGGGCTAGCTCCTACGAGCAGTACTTC. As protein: CASSTDRASSYEQYF.

CDR3 amino acids: CSVEDRLAGVSTDTQYF. CDR3 in DNA: TGCAGCGTTGAAGATCGCCTAGCGGGAGTGTCCACAGATACGCAGTATTTT. This chain links TRBV29-1 with TRBJ2-3; 10 positions agree with TRBD2. Germline V gene lookup returns CDR1 SQVTM and CDR2 ANQGSEA. The CDR3 contains 17 residues. V lost 0 bases, J lost 2 bases, and 8 bases stayed unmatched.

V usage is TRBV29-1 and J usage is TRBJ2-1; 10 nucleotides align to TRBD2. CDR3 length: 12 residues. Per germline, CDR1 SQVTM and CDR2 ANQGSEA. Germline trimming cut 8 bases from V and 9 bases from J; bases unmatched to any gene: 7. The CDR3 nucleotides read TGCAGCATATCTAGCGGGGGAGGTGAGCAGTTCTTC. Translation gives CSISSGGGEQFF.

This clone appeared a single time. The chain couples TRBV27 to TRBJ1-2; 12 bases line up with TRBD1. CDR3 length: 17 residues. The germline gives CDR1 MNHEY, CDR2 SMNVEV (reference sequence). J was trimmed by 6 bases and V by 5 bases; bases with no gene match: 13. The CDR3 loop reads CASSPAGTGGDLDGYTF. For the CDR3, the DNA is TGTGCCAGCAGTCCCGCCGGGACAGGGGGCGACCTTGATGGCTACACCTTC.

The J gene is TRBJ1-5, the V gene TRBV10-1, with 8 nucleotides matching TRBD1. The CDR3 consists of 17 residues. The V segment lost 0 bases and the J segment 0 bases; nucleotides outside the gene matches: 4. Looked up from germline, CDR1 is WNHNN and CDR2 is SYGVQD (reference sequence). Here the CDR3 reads CASSESWTGLSNQPQHF. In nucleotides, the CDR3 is TGCGCCAGCAGTGAGTCCTGGACAGGGCTTAGCAATCAGCCCCAGCATTTT.